Listed below are T cell receptor beta chains from one sample, sequenced in a study of blood T cell repertoires in COVID-19. Using immunoSEQ multiplex PCR, the repertoire was profiled, and TCRdb retains in-frame clones only, with some absent. The top ten clones hold over 6.5% of a sample with over 50,000 clones, more than 75% of them seen once. The material sequenced was peripheral blood. These receptors all stem from a man aged 55 to 70 with acute or convalescent COVID-19. Each CDR3 is given with its conserved first and last residue. D genes are given only for firm matches. Clone size is given for some rows only: seen once, a few or many times, or a class if the clone is expanded.

clone size: NA; D gene: NA; V gene: TRBV20-1; J gene: TRBJ2-1; CDR3 DNA: TGCAGTGCTAGACAGGACAATGAGCAGTTCTTC; CDR3 protein: CSARQDNEQFF
clone size: NA; D gene: TRBD1; V gene: TRBV19; J gene: TRBJ1-1; CDR3 DNA: TGTGCCAGTAGTATTCTCCGGACAGGGGGTTTAGGGACTGAAGCTTTCTTT; CDR3 protein: CASSILRTGGLGTEAFF
clone size: many; D gene: NA; V gene: TRBV4-3; J gene: TRBJ2-3; CDR3 DNA: TGCGCCAGCAGCCTAAGCTGGCAGGTCGCAGATACGCAGTATTTT; CDR3 protein: CASSLSWQVADTQYF
clone size: NA; D gene: TRBD1; V gene: TRBV27; J gene: TRBJ2-5; CDR3 DNA: TGTGCCAGCAGTCCCAGGGGGCGGAACCAAGAGACCCAGTACTTC; CDR3 protein: CASSPRGRNQETQYF
clone size: once; D gene: NA; V gene: TRBV19; J gene: TRBJ1-2; CDR3 DNA: TGTGCCAGTAGTGTAACAGGGAAGGGCTACACCTTC; CDR3 protein: CASSVTGKGYTF
clone size: NA; D gene: NA; V gene: TRBV2; J gene: TRBJ2-3; CDR3 DNA: TGTGCCAGCAGTGAGCGAAGGGCGGGGACCACAGATACGCAGTATTTT; CDR3 protein: CASSERRAGTTDTQYF
clone size: NA; D gene: TRBD1; V gene: TRBV4-2; J gene: TRBJ1-3; CDR3 DNA: TGTGCCAGCAGCCGATCGTCAGGGGGTTTCTCTGGAAACACCATATATTTT; CDR3 protein: CASSRSSGGFSGNTIYF
clone size: NA; D gene: TRBD2; V gene: TRBV25-1; J gene: TRBJ2-5; CDR3 DNA: TGTGCCAGCAGTGAGCTCCGTACTAGCGGGGGTGAGACCCAGTACTTC; CDR3 protein: CASSELRTSGGETQYF
clone size: NA; D gene: NA; V gene: TRBV10-2; J gene: TRBJ1-1; CDR3 DNA: TGCGCCAGCAGTGAGTCTGGAGGGCTTCGGGCTTTCTTT; CDR3 protein: CASSESGGLRAFF
clone size: NA; D gene: TRBD1; V gene: TRBV20-1; J gene: TRBJ1-2; CDR3 DNA: TGCAGTACTAGTCTACAGGGGGCGCCCCATGGCTACACCTTC; CDR3 protein: CSTSLQGAPHGYTF
clone size: NA; D gene: TRBD1; V gene: TRBV19; J gene: TRBJ1-5; CDR3 DNA: TGTGCCAGTAACGCTGACAGGGACAATCAGCCCCAGCATTTT; CDR3 protein: CASNADRDNQPQHF
clone size: NA; D gene: TRBD1; V gene: TRBV7-8; J gene: TRBJ1-5; CDR3 DNA: TGTGCCAGCAGCCCAACTAGAGGGGACAGAAATCAGCCCCAGCATTTT; CDR3 protein: CASSPTRGDRNQPQHF
clone size: NA; D gene: TRBD1; V gene: TRBV7-9; J gene: TRBJ1-6; CDR3 DNA: TGTGCCAGCAGCTTGACAGGGGGCGCGAGAAACTCACCCCTCCACTTT; CDR3 protein: CASSLTGGARNSPLHF
clone size: NA; D gene: NA; V gene: TRBV19; J gene: TRBJ2-7; CDR3 DNA: TGTGCCAGTAGTATAAGGAGCCTAGCTGGCCACGAGCAGTACTTC; CDR3 protein: CASSIRSLAGHEQYF
clone size: NA; D gene: NA; V gene: TRBV15; J gene: TRBJ1-1; CDR3 DNA: TGTGCCACCGCACTCACCCGGACTCTGAGGGACACTGAAGCTTTCTTT; CDR3 protein: CATALTRTLRDTEAFF
clone size: NA; D gene: TRBD1; V gene: TRBV6-5; J gene: TRBJ1-3; CDR3 DNA: TGTGCCAGCATGGCCCCGGGACAGGGAAACACCATATATTTT; CDR3 protein: CASMAPGQGNTIYF
clone size: once; D gene: TRBD1; V gene: TRBV9; J gene: TRBJ2-4; CDR3 DNA: TGTGCCAGCAGCGTAGGGACAGGACTCTTACAGTACTTC; CDR3 protein: CASSVGTGLLQYF
clone size: NA; D gene: TRBD1; V gene: TRBV30; J gene: TRBJ1-2; CDR3 DNA: TGTGCCTGGAGTGGGCAGGGGGGCGCCTATGGCTACACCTTC; CDR3 protein: CAWSGQGGAYGYTF
clone size: once; D gene: TRBD1; V gene: TRBV19; J gene: TRBJ1-2; CDR3 DNA: TGTGCCAGTAGTCATGGGACAGGGGGCTTAGGCTACACCTTC; CDR3 protein: CASSHGTGGLGYTF
clone size: once; D gene: NA; V gene: TRBV10-3; J gene: TRBJ1-5; CDR3 DNA: TGTGCCATCAGTGAGTCCGGGAATCAGCCCCAGCATTTT; CDR3 protein: CAISESGNQPQHF
clone size: NA; D gene: TRBD1; V gene: TRBV29-1; J gene: TRBJ1-1; CDR3 DNA: TGCAGCGTTTGGGACAGGTTGAACACTGAAGCTTTCTTT; CDR3 protein: CSVWDRLNTEAFF
clone size: NA; D gene: NA; V gene: TRBV18; J gene: TRBJ2-3; CDR3 DNA: TGTGCCAGCTCACCACCGAACGGGGCAGATACGCAGTATTTT; CDR3 protein: CASSPPNGADTQYF
clone size: once; D gene: TRBD1; V gene: TRBV9; J gene: TRBJ2-5; CDR3 DNA: TGTGCCAGCAGCGCGACAGGGACCGGGGTCCCGGAGACCCAGTACTTC; CDR3 protein: CASSATGTGVPETQYF
clone size: NA; D gene: NA; V gene: TRBV4-3; J gene: TRBJ1-3; CDR3 DNA: TGCGCCAGCAGCCAAGAGGGATCGCCCCTAAGCGGTGGAAACACCATATATTTT; CDR3 protein: CASSQEGSPLSGGNTIYF
clone size: NA; D gene: TRBD1; V gene: TRBV9; J gene: TRBJ2-5; CDR3 DNA: TGTGCCAGCAGCTCCCCCGGTGACAGGGGGGGAGAGACCCAGTACTTC; CDR3 protein: CASSSPGDRGGETQYF
clone size: NA; D gene: NA; V gene: TRBV5-8; J gene: TRBJ1-2; CDR3 DNA: TGTGCCAGCAGTTGGGCCGAGAACTATGGCTACACCTTC; CDR3 protein: CASSWAENYGYTF
clone size: NA; D gene: TRBD2; V gene: TRBV27; J gene: TRBJ2-3; CDR3 DNA: TGTGCCAGCAGTTCTCTAGCGGGGGAGTACACAGATACGCAGTATTTT; CDR3 protein: CASSSLAGEYTDTQYF
clone size: NA; D gene: NA; V gene: TRBV16; J gene: TRBJ1-4; CDR3 DNA: TGTGCCAGCAGCCAATCCGCGGGTCCGGTTCAAAAACTGTTTTTT; CDR3 protein: CASSQSAGPVQKLFF
clone size: NA; D gene: TRBD2; V gene: TRBV19; J gene: TRBJ2-7; CDR3 DNA: TGTGCCAGTAGTAATCCCGGGACTAACTACGAGCAGTACTTC; CDR3 protein: CASSNPGTNYEQYF
clone size: NA; D gene: TRBD1; V gene: TRBV30; J gene: TRBJ2-7; CDR3 DNA: TGTGCCTGGAGCCCCGGGACAGGGGCTTTCGGGGAGCAGTACTTC; CDR3 protein: CAWSPGTGAFGEQYF
clone size: NA; D gene: TRBD1; V gene: TRBV7-2; J gene: TRBJ1-2; CDR3 DNA: TGTGCCAGCAGCACGAACCAGGGGGCACCAGGAGGCTACACCTTC; CDR3 protein: CASSTNQGAPGGYTF
clone size: few; D gene: TRBD1; V gene: TRBV10-2; J gene: TRBJ2-7; CDR3 DNA: TGCGCCAGCAGCACGGACAGGATAGACTACGAGCAGTACTTC; CDR3 protein: CASSTDRIDYEQYF
clone size: NA; D gene: TRBD1; V gene: TRBV4-2; J gene: TRBJ1-4; CDR3 DNA: TGTGCCAGCAGCCAAGACGGGACAGGGCGAAAACTGTTTTTT; CDR3 protein: CASSQDGTGRKLFF
clone size: NA; D gene: TRBD2; V gene: TRBV27; J gene: TRBJ2-1; CDR3 DNA: TGTGCCAGCAGTTTCGGGCGGGGGGGTATCAATGAGCAGTTCTTC; CDR3 protein: CASSFGRGGINEQFF